This T cell receptor (beta chain) stems from a study of blood T cell repertoires in COVID-19. Across the study: Italy, Spain and the United States were the sources of the convalescent and acute COVID-19 samples. PBMCs, B-cell-depleted T cells, or T cells provided the cDNA or gDNA that made up the material.

The length of the CDR3 is 13 residues. The V gene's germline CDR1 is MNHEY and CDR2 SVGAGI. V gave up 6 bases and J gave up 4 bases, with 9 bases separating them. Methods used by the authors: Reference gene primer amplification in the assay estimated nucleated cell counts. Profiled with immunoSEQ multiplex PCR; TCRdb holds only in-frame clones, not every one. V and J calls and clone size come straight from that table; D and trimming were deduced from the DNA. The sample holds around 100,000 clones, 91% seen once. The sequenced sample consisted of peripheral blood. The receptor was isolated from a man aged 45-60 years with active COVID-19. The chain is built from TRBV6-5 and TRBJ2-2; D might be TRBD1 (6 bases). This chain's CDR3 is CASRGGFTGELFF. CDR3 DNA sequence: TGTGCCAGCAGAGGGGGTTTCACCGGGGAGCTGTTTTTT.